This T cell receptor beta chain was profiled in a study of human T cells and chemical hapten exposure. The V and J ends lost 0 bases and 0 bases respectively, with 7 bases between them. The CDR3 is 15 amino acids. Germline lookup yields CDR1 SGHRS and CDR2 YFSETQ. Documented time point: healthy volunteer bleed at 2 weeks. Whole blood, unfractionated, served as the material for total RNA extraction. Via MiXCR, TCRdb re-called the RACE reads, giving one row per CDR3 protein. Altogether tens of thousands of distinct CDR3 sequences are present, approximately 10% being singletons, with the ten largest covering 2.5% to 3.5%. This clonotype was found a few times.

Sequenced sample: whole blood. The origin of this receptor is a female donor in good health. Some clones in this sample may be carry-over from other donors' samples. V is TRBV5-1 and J is TRBJ2-1; D remains unclear. The CDR3 reads CASSLAGISYNEQFF. CDR3 DNA sequence: TGCGCCAGCAGCTTGGCGGGCATCTCCTACAATGAGCAGTTCTTC.